This is a list of T cell receptor beta chains from one sample in a study of blood T cell repertoires in COVID-19. Generated by immunoSEQ multiplex PCR, the TCRdb table keeps only in-frame clones and is missing some. The sample consists of 120,000 or so clones, around four fifths of them appearing once. The sample was peripheral blood. The receptors come from a man older than 75 with active or convalescent COVID-19. Both conserved end residues are part of each CDR3. Each record gives: clone size, D gene, J gene, V gene, CDR3 DNA, CDR3 protein. The D gene is left open where the match is weak. Size is stated for part of the rows, as once, few or many counts, or as a class when the clone is expanded.

- - TRBJ1-5 TRBV30 TGTGCCTGGAGTGCACGGGGAGGGGGCAATCAGCCCCAGCATTTT CAWSARGGGNQPQHF
- TRBD1 TRBJ1-5 TRBV6-2/TRBV6-3 TGTGCCAGCAGTTACGGGGACAGAGGCAATCAGCCCCAGCATTTT CASSYGDRGNQPQHF
- TRBD2 TRBJ2-7 TRBV5-6 TGTGCCAGCAGCCCGGGAGGGAGGGTAGCGGACGAGCAGTACTTC CASSPGGRVADEQYF
- - TRBJ1-2 TRBV12-3/TRBV12-4 TGTGCCAGCACGACAGGAGCTAACTATGGCTACACCTTC CASTTGANYGYTF
- - TRBJ2-3 TRBV19 TGTGCCAGTAGTACAACCCGGGACACCCTAACGCAGTATTTT CASSTTRDTLTQYF
- - TRBJ2-7 TRBV6-5 TGTGCCAGCAGTTACTCGAGAGGCAGCGACGAGCAGTACTTC CASSYSRGSDEQYF
- - TRBJ2-1 TRBV19 TGTGCCAGTAGTAGCGCTAGAGCCTACAATGAGCAGTTCTTC CASSSARAYNEQFF
- TRBD2 TRBJ2-3 TRBV5-1 TGCGCCAGCAGCTCCCTAGCGGGGGGCAGCACAGATACGCAGTATTTT CASSSLAGGSTDTQYF
- TRBD1 TRBJ1-3 TRBV6-5 TGTGCCAGCAGCTATGGGACAGGCGGTGGAAACACCATATATTTT CASSYGTGGGNTIYF
few - TRBJ2-5 TRBV19 TGTGCCAGTAGTGAGGGAATTTTTGAGACCCAGTACTTC CASSEGIFETQYF